The T cell receptor beta chain under discussion was sequenced for a study of control samples from healthy donors and cancer patients. V lost 5 bases and J lost 0, with 4 bases in between. The length of the CDR3 is 12 residues. Per the germline V gene, CDR1 is LNHDA and CDR2 is SQIVND (reference sequence). Libraries were prepared by immunoSEQ multiplex PCR; TCRdb keeps only in-frame clonotypes and omits some of them. This table holds about 36,000 clones, 85% to 95% found once. This TCR was recovered from a man aged 35 to 55 with colorectal cancer. The V call is TRBV19, the J call TRBJ2-5, with no clear D. Input material: PBMCs. In DNA, the CDR3 is TGTGCCAGTAGTGCTAACCAAGAGACCCAGTACTTC. Protein: CASSANQETQYF.